These T cell receptor beta chains were read from a single sample in a study of blood T cell repertoires in COVID-19. TCRdb's table, derived via immunoSEQ multiplex PCR, lists solely in-frame clones and lacks some. This table has about 290,000 clones, about nine tenths appearing once. The material sequenced was PBMCs or T cells enriched from blood (not recorded which). The receptors here all came from a woman aged 40-49 years who had recovered from COVID-19. Both conserved end residues are part of each CDR3. Fields, in order: V gene, clone size, D gene, J gene, CDR3 DNA, CDR3 protein. The D gene is left open where the match is weak. A row's size may be missing; if present it is once, few, many or a size class.

TRBV18	-	TRBD1	TRBJ1-1	TGTGCCAGCTCACCTCAGGGGGCGCAGGATCAAGCTTTCTTT	CASSPQGAQDQAFF
TRBV14	-	-	TRBJ2-7	TGTGCCAGCAGCCAGGAGAACTACGAGCAGTACTTC	CASSQENYEQYF
TRBV30	-	-	TRBJ1-5	TGTGCCTGGAGTGGGGGAGCCAATCAGCCCCAGCATTTT	CAWSGGANQPQHF
TRBV12-3/TRBV12-4	-	-	TRBJ1-2	TGTGCCAGCACCTTGGGGCAGGGGGGCTACACCTTC	CASTLGQGGYTF
TRBV18	-	-	TRBJ1-4	TGTGCCAGCTCACTCTTGGACGGGGGAACTAATGAAAAACTGTTTTTT	CASSLLDGGTNEKLFF
TRBV9	few	TRBD1	TRBJ1-2	TGTGCCAGCAGCGCCACCCCGGGACAGGGGGCGGGGGGCTACACCTTC	CASSATPGQGAGGYTF
TRBV7-9	-	TRBD2	TRBJ2-1	TGTGCCAGCAGCTCCGCCCCGACTAGCGGGAGGTCCTACAATGAGCAGTTCTTC	CASSSAPTSGRSYNEQFF
TRBV7-8	-	TRBD2	TRBJ2-7	TGTGCCAGCAGCTTAGCGCTCGGACTAGCGCTCTCCTACGAGCAGTACTTC	CASSLALGLALSYEQYF
TRBV5-1	-	-	TRBJ1-1	TGCGCCAGCAGGTACAGGGATTCGAGTGAAGCTTTCTTT	CASRYRDSSEAFF
TRBV18	-	TRBD1	TRBJ1-1	TGTGCCAGCTCACCCTACGGACAGGGGAACACTGAAGCTTTCTTT	CASSPYGQGNTEAFF
TRBV4-1	-	TRBD1	TRBJ2-7	TGCGCCAGCAGCCAAGTAGGGGGCCGCTCCTACGAGCAGTACTTC	CASSQVGGRSYEQYF
TRBV15	-	-	TRBJ1-2	TGTGCCACCAGCCCAATTCGGGGGGGGGCCGGCTATGGCTACACCTTC	CATSPIRGGAGYGYTF
TRBV9	-	TRBD2	TRBJ2-3	TGTGCCAGCTCCTGGACTAGCGGTAACCCCACAGATACGCAGTATTTT	CASSWTSGNPTDTQYF
TRBV7-9	-	-	TRBJ2-5	TGTGCCAGCCTTATACCGGGCCAAGAGACCCAGTACTTC	CASLIPGQETQYF
TRBV7-9	-	TRBD1	TRBJ1-2	TGTGCCAGCAGCGACAGGGAGGTTGATGGCTACACCTTC	CASSDREVDGYTF
TRBV3-1/TRBV3-2	-	TRBD1	TRBJ1-6	TGTGCCAGCAGCCTTAGGGGGCTGAATTCACCCCTCCACTTT	CASSLRGLNSPLHF
TRBV30	-	TRBD2	TRBJ2-3	TGTGCCTGGAAATGGGGGGGGGACGGATCTAGCACAGATACGCAGTATTTT	CAWKWGGDGSSTDTQYF
TRBV19	-	-	TRBJ1-1	TGTGCCAGTAGCCTGGACTTCGCCTTGAACACTGAAGCTTTCTTT	CASSLDFALNTEAFF
TRBV5-6	-	TRBD1	TRBJ1-2	TGTGCCAGCAGCTTGACAGGGGGCCCCGAGACCTATGGCTACACCTTC	CASSLTGGPETYGYTF
TRBV5-6	-	-	TRBJ2-3	TGTGCCAGCAGCTTGCGCCAGGGTCGGGTGAGCACAGATACGCAGTATTTT	CASSLRQGRVSTDTQYF
TRBV2	-	TRBD2	TRBJ2-3	TGTGCCAGCAGCCGACTAGCGGGGAGCGCAGATACGCAGTATTTT	CASSRLAGSADTQYF
TRBV24-1	-	TRBD2	TRBJ2-1	TGTGCCACCAGTGATTCCCGACTAGCCGATGAGCAGTTCTTC	CATSDSRLADEQFF
TRBV7-2	-	TRBD1	TRBJ2-7	TGTGCCAGCAGCCCGGACAGGGGAGCCTACGAGCAGTACTTC	CASSPDRGAYEQYF
TRBV5-4	-	TRBD1	TRBJ2-7	TGTGCCAGCAGCTCAGGGGGCGCAGGGGGATACTACGAGCAGTACTTC	CASSSGGAGGYYEQYF
TRBV18	-	TRBD2	TRBJ2-3	TGTGCCAGCTCACCAGGGACGGGAAGACTAGCGGGAAGGGGACAGTATTTT	CASSPGTGRLAGRGQYF
TRBV28	-	-	TRBJ1-6	TGTGCCAGCAGTTCCCCCAGTTCAATATCACCCCTCCACTTT	CASSSPSSISPLHF
TRBV18	-	TRBD2	TRBJ2-3	TGTGCCAGCTCACCCGCGAACGGAGCGGGGAGCACAGATACGCAGTATTTT	CASSPANGAGSTDTQYF
TRBV4-2	-	-	TRBJ1-3	TGTGCCAGCAGCCACGACAGGTCCAAGGGCTCTGGAAACACCATATATTTT	CASSHDRSKGSGNTIYF
TRBV5-4	-	-	TRBJ2-5	TGTGCCAGCAGCTCCCCTTGGGGCCAGCAGCAAGAGACCCAGTACTTC	CASSSPWGQQQETQYF
TRBV19	-	TRBD1	TRBJ1-6	TGTGCCAGTAGTATGGAACAGGGGGATTCACCCCTCCACTTT	CASSMEQGDSPLHF
TRBV4-1	few	-	TRBJ1-5	TGCGCCAGCAGCCAAGATTCCGGATTAGGGAGAATAAATCAGCCCCAGCATTTT	CASSQDSGLGRINQPQHF
TRBV18	-	-	TRBJ2-3	TGTGCCAGCTCACTCGGGGGCACAGATACGCAGTATTTT	CASSLGGTDTQYF
TRBV3-1/TRBV3-2	-	TRBD1	TRBJ1-2	TGTGCCAGCAGCGGGACAGGGGTTGGCTACACCTTC	CASSGTGVGYTF
TRBV19	-	-	TRBJ1-6	TGTGCCAGTTCCGAACGGGTCGGATCACCCCTCCACTTT	CASSERVGSPLHF
TRBV15	few	-	TRBJ1-2	TGTGCCACCAGCAGTAGGCGGGGGTATGGCTACACCTTC	CATSSRRGYGYTF
TRBV6-1	-	-	TRBJ1-2	TGTGCCAGCAGTGAAGCGCAAGGGGTTTTTTATGGCTACACCTTC	CASSEAQGVFYGYTF
TRBV6-5	few	-	TRBJ2-1	TGTGCCAGCAGGATGACAGGACCCAATGAGCAGTTCTTC	CASRMTGPNEQFF
TRBV7-8	once	-	TRBJ1-1	TGTGCCAGCACAAATCAGGGGTATGACACTGAAGCTTTCTTT	CASTNQGYDTEAFF
TRBV18	-	TRBD2	TRBJ2-1	TGTGCCAGCTCACCGACTCTAGCGGGGGCAAACAATGAGCAGTTCTTC	CASSPTLAGANNEQFF